The 25 T cell receptor beta chains below all came from one sample that was sequenced in a study of T cells in Graves' hyperthyroidism and ophthalmopathy. What was amplified from RNA transcripts were TCR beta CDR3 regions. The HTBI primer set served for first-round RT-PCR of the TCR CDR3. MiXCR, run by TCRdb on the multiplex PCR reads, gives a single entry per CDR3 protein. The profile covers under 700,000 distinct CDR3 sequences, with around 42% appearing a single time and just over 8% taken by the ten largest. The sample comprised peripheral blood or thyroid tissue (not recorded which). The receptors originated from a woman in her late teens or twenties with Graves' hyperthyroidism.

This clonotype was detected only a few times. J is TRBJ2-7 and V is TRBV20-1; D remains ambiguous. The CDR3 contains 13 residues. V was trimmed by 4 bases and J by 3 bases, leaving 13 bases between them. The germline gives CDR1 DFQATT, CDR2 SNEGSKA (reference sequence). The CDR3 sequence is CSAMDPEIYEQYF. Here the CDR3 DNA reads TGCAGTGCTATGGACCCGGAGATCTACGAGCAGTACTTC.

The V call is TRBV20-1, the J call TRBJ1-2; D might be TRBD1 (5 bases). Deletions cut 2 bases from V and 4 bases from J, with 14 bases between. CDR1 is DFQATT and CDR2 is SNEGSKA in the germline V gene (reference sequence). The CDR3 sequence is 14 residues long. The CDR3 here is CSARPGPSLYGYTF. For the CDR3, the DNA is TGCAGTGCTAGACCGGGACCGAGCCTCTATGGCTACACCTTC.

The chain has TRBV19 and TRBJ2-2; perhaps TRBD2 as D (6 bases). Trimming took 7 bases from V and 1 from J, leaving 16 bases between them. Germline CDR1 reads LNHDA; CDR2 reads SQIVND (reference sequence). This CDR3 contains 16 residues. The CDR3 coding sequence is TGTGCCAGTACCGATACCGGGGGTTGGAACACCGGGGAGCTGTTTTTT. Its translation is CASTDTGGWNTGELFF.

The sample holds a few counts of this clonotype. An end of the junction differs from the germline gene, which may be a read error. This rearrangement joins TRBV13 to TRBJ1-1; no firm D call. From germline, CDR1 is PRHDT and CDR2 FYEKMQ (reference sequence). This CDR3 has 8 residues. DNA of the CDR3: TGTGCCAGCAGCTTCAGAGTTTTT. Residues: CASSFRVF. Filled out from reference TRBV13 and TRBJ1-1, the complete variable domain reads AAGVIQSPRHLIKEKRETATLKCYPIPRHDTVYWYQQGPGQDPQFLISFYEKMQSDKGSIPDRFSAQQFSDYHSELNMSSLELGDSALYFCASSFRVFGQGTRLTVV.

This clonotype was counted a few times. This chain joins TRBV7-3 and TRBJ2-7; the D is unclear. The germline V gene has CDR1 SGHTA and CDR2 FQGTGA. The V gene lost 4 bases and the J gene lost 1 base, with 11 bases spanning the gap. The CDR3 sequence is 14 residues long. CDR3 region: CASSYRDGSYEQYF. CDR3 bases: TGTGCCAGCAGCTATCGTGACGGATCCTACGAGCAGTACTTC. The entire variable domain, with the rest obtained from reference TRBV7-3 and TRBJ2-7, is as follows: GAGVSQTPSNKVTEKGKYVELRCDPISGHTALYWYRQSLGQGPEFLIYFQGTGAADDSGLPNDRFFAVRPEGSVSTLKIQRTERGDSAVYLCASSYRDGSYEQYFGPGTRLTVT.

Notes on this clonotype: One end of the junction does not line up with germline, which may come from a read error. The chain uses TRBV2 and TRBJ2-7; 8 bases map to TRBD2. The CDR3 is made up of 15 amino acids. Germline V gene sequence: CDR1 SNHLY, CDR2 FYNNEI. This CDR3 is CASKSASGPIYGQYF. In nucleotides, the CDR3 is TGTGCCAGCAAGTCTGCTAGCGGGCCAATCTACGGGCAGTACTTC.

The V and J genes are TRBV7-8 and TRBJ1-6; D is possibly TRBD1 (5 bases). The CDR3 is made up of 12 amino acids. CDR1 is SGHVS and CDR2 is FQNEAQ in the germline V gene. The V end lost 6 bases, the J end lost 9 bases, and 9 bases lay between the germline ends. The CDR3 nucleotides read TGTGCCAGCAGTCATGGGGGTTCACCCCTCCACTTT. This translates into CASSHGGSPLHF.

The rearrangement uses TRBV7-2 and TRBJ1-5; D is ambiguous. CDR3 length: 13 amino acids. V lost 2 bases and J 2 bases, leaving 4 bases between the germline ends. CDR1 SGHTA and CDR2 FQGNSA come from the germline V gene. CDR3: CASSLLCNQPQHF. DNA for the CDR3: TGTGCCAGCAGCTTACTTTGCAATCAGCCCCAGCATTTT.

Note on this clonotype: The junction does not match germline at one end; this may be a read error. This chain links TRBV20-1 with TRBJ2-7; TRBD2 is a possible D gene (5 bases). Germline loops: CDR1 DFQATT, CDR2 SNEGSKA (reference sequence). There are 15 residues in the CDR3. CDR3 region: CSARSLVAGAYVQYF. CDR3 nucleotide sequence: TGCAGTGCTAGAAGTTTGGTTGCGGGCGCCTACGTGCAGTACTTC.

The rearrangement uses TRBV25-1 and TRBJ1-6; possible D gene TRBD1, 5 bases. The CDR3 has 14 residues. Germline V gene lookup returns CDR1 MGHDK and CDR2 SYGVNS. V was trimmed by 5 bases and J by 11 bases, leaving 16 bases between them. CDR3 protein: CASSWQGSGTPLHF. CDR3 sequence (DNA): TGTGCCAGCAGTTGGCAGGGTTCGGGGACACCCCTCCACTTT.

This clonotype was observed at least ten times. The genes are TRBV10-2 and TRBJ1-5, with 8 bases fitting TRBD1. The CDR3 has 13 amino acids. V shed 6 bases, J shed 7 bases, and the junction held 5 bases outside the gene matches. CDR1 is WSHSY, CDR2 SAAADI, per germline. The CDR3 DNA is TGCGCCAGCAGCGGACAGGGTACCCAGCCCCAGCATTTT. Its translation: CASSGQGTQPQHF.

The rearrangement uses TRBV7-9 and TRBJ2-7, with 10 nucleotides matching TRBD2. The CDR3 contains 16 residues. The V gene end was trimmed by 5 bases and the J gene end by 3 bases; junction bases not matched to a gene: 10. Germline V gene data show CDR1 as SEHNR and CDR2 as FQNEAQ (reference sequence). Here the CDR3 DNA reads TGTGCCAGCAGCCAGAGGGGACTAGCGCCTGGCTACGAGCAGTACTTC. Its protein product is CASSQRGLAPGYEQYF.

V gene TRBV10-3 combines with J gene TRBJ2-7; TRBD1 agrees at 10 bases. After removal of 1 base from V and 6 bases from J, the junction contained 6 bases not matched to a gene. Germline V gene data show CDR1 as ENHRY and CDR2 as SYGVKD. This CDR3 has 15 residues. The CDR3: CAISEFRQGAGEQYF. The CDR3 nucleotides read TGTGCCATCAGTGAGTTCCGACAGGGGGCCGGCGAGCAGTACTTC.

This rearrangement joins TRBV14 to TRBJ1-2; TRBD1 is a possible D gene (6 bases). Per germline, CDR1 SGHDN and CDR2 FVKESK. Trimming removed 1 base from V and 3 bases from J, with 9 bases in between. The CDR3 runs to 14 residues. The CDR3 DNA sequence: TGTGCCAGCAGCCAAGGGGGGCACGACTATGGCTACACCTTC. It encodes CASSQGGHDYGYTF.

This clonotype was counted at least ten times. J is TRBJ1-5 and V is TRBV10-3; 7 bases align to TRBD1. This CDR3 spans 14 amino acids. The germline V gene encodes CDR1 ENHRY and CDR2 SYGVKD. The junction had 4 bases not matched to a gene; V was cut back by 4 bases and J by 4 bases. The chain's CDR3 is CAISGGQANQPQHF. In DNA, the CDR3 is TGTGCCATCAGTGGAGGACAGGCTAATCAGCCCCAGCATTTT.

This clonotype was observed many times. V is TRBV12-3 or TRBV12-4 and J is TRBJ1-4; 12 bases are shared with TRBD1. The CDR3 is 17 amino acids. The junction had 9 bases not matched to a gene; V was cut back by 6 bases and J by 4 bases. The CDR3 is CASSRGQGADGNEKLFF. CDR3 nucleotide sequence: TGTGCCAGCAGCCGGGGACAGGGGGCAGACGGTAATGAAAAACTGTTTTTT.

V and J are TRBV24-1 and TRBJ1-1; no definite D call. Trimming took off 3 bases at V and 11 bases at J, with 12 bases between the two ends. CDR1 is KGHDR and CDR2 is SFDVKD in the germline V gene. The CDR3 consists of 12 residues. DNA for the CDR3: TGTGCCACCAGTGATCTCGCGGTTGGCGCTTTCTTT. Translating it yields CATSDLAVGAFF.

This clonotype has at least ten counts. The chain carries TRBV10-1 and TRBJ1-1, with D perhaps matching TRBD1 (5 bases). CDR1 is WNHNN, CDR2 SYGVQD, per germline (reference sequence). The CDR3 length is 15 residues. V shed 0 bases and J shed 4 bases, with 12 bases lying between them. The CDR3 spells CASSESYGGGTEAFF. CDR3 DNA sequence: TGCGCCAGCAGTGAGTCCTACGGGGGAGGCACTGAAGCTTTCTTT.

The genes are TRBV25-1 and TRBJ1-2, with 12 bases identical to TRBD1. The CDR3 has 15 amino acids. After removal of 3 bases from V and 8 bases from J, the junction contained 7 bases not matched to a gene. Per germline, CDR1 MGHDK and CDR2 SYGVNS. The CDR3 loop reads CASSEGTGGSVGYTF. Written as DNA, the CDR3 is TGTGCCAGCAGTGAGGGGACAGGGGGCTCCGTGGGCTACACCTTC.

The chain uses TRBV19 and TRBJ2-2; 8 positions match TRBD1. This CDR3 contains 16 residues. V dropped 4 bases and J dropped 6; count of bases not matched to a gene: 10. Germline CDR1 reads LNHDA; CDR2 reads SQIVND (reference sequence). The CDR3 region is CASSKRTGTIAGELFF. As DNA, the CDR3 is TGTGCCAGTAGTAAGAGGACAGGGACGATTGCCGGGGAGCTGTTTTTT.

This chain connects TRBV10-3 to TRBJ2-7, with D hard to call. Trimming took 10 bases from V and 2 from J, leaving 21 bases between them. Germline CDR1 is ENHRY and CDR2 is SYGVKD. The CDR3 runs 15 residues. CDR3 amino acids: CASSPKVGVAYEQYF. Written as DNA, the CDR3 is TGTGCCAGCTCCCCAAAGGTCGGCGTAGCCTACGAGCAGTACTTC.

This clonotype was counted a few times. The CDR3 protein is CASSQDGVMATQYF. The CDR3 DNA is TGCGCCAGCAGCCAAGATGGGGTGATGGCGACCCAGTACTTC. The gene calls are TRBV4-3 and TRBJ2-5, with D unclear. Trimming removed 0 bases from V and 7 bases from J, with 12 bases in between. Germline V gene sequence: CDR1 LGHNA, CDR2 YSLEER. The CDR3 sequence is 14 residues long.

This clonotype was found many times. The genes are TRBV7-8 and TRBJ2-7, with D possibly matching TRBD2 (6 bases). Per germline, CDR1 SGHVS and CDR2 FQNEAQ. CDR3 length: 13 residues. V lost 5 bases and J 6 bases, leaving 14 bases between the germline ends. The CDR3 protein is CASSPGGGPEQYF. Written as DNA, the CDR3 is TGTGCCAGCAGCCCCGGGGGTGGACCCGAGCAGTACTTC.

The chain combines TRBV7-9 with TRBJ2-7; 13 bases are a match to TRBD2. The CDR3 runs to 16 residues. The V gene end was trimmed by 6 bases and the J gene end by 4 bases; junction bases not matched to a gene: 9. The germline CDR1 and CDR2 sequences are SEHNR and FQNEAQ (reference sequence). CDR3 coding DNA: TGTGCCAGCAGTTCTCGGACTAGCGGGAGCAAGTACGAGCAGTACTTC. Amino acids: CASSSRTSGSKYEQYF. Using reference TRBV7-9 and TRBJ2-7 for the parts outside the CDR3, the full variable domain is DTGVSQNPRHKITKRGQNVTFRCDPISEHNRLYWYRQTLGQGPEFLTYFQNEAQLEKSRLLSDRFSAERPKGSFSTLEIQRTEQGDSAMYLCASSSRTSGSKYEQYFGPGTRLTVT.

This clonotype came up a few times. The genes are TRBV12-3 or TRBV12-4 and TRBJ2-7; the D gene is possibly TRBD2 (6 bases). Trimming left V 4 bases short and J 3 bases short, with 13 bases between. The CDR3 has 14 amino acids. This chain's CDR3 is CASSWTGLNYEQYF. CDR3 bases: TGTGCCAGCAGTTGGACGGGACTGAACTACGAGCAGTACTTC.